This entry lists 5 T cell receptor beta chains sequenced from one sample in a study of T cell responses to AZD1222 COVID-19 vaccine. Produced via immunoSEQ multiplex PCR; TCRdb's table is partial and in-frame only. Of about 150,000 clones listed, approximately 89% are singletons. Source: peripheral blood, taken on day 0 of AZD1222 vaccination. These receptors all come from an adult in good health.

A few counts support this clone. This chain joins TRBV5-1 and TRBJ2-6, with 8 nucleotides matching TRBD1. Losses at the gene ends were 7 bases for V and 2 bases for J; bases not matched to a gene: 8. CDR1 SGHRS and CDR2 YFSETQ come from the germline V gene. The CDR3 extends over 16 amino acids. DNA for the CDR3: TGCGCCAGCGGAACAGGGGGATCGGCTGGGGCCAACGTCCTGACTTTC. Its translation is CASGTGGSAGANVLTF.

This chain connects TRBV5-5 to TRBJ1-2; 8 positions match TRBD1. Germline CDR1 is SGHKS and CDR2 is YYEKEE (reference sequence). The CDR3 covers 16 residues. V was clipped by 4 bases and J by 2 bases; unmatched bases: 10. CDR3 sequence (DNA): TGTGCCAGCAGCACCATTGGACAGGGTAGAAACTATGGCTACACCTTC. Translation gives CASSTIGQGRNYGYTF.

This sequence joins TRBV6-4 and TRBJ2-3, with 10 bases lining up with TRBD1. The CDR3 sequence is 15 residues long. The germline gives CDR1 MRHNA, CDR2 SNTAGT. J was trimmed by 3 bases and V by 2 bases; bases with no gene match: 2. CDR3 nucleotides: TGTGCCAGCAGTGACGGGACAGGGGAGACAGATACGCAGTATTTT. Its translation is CASSDGTGETDTQYF.

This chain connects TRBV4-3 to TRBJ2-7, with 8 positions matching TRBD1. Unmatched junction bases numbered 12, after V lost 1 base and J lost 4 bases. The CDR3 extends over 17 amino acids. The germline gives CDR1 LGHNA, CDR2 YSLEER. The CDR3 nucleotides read TGCGCCAGCAGCCAAGGGGGCAGGGGGCGGGGTAATTACGAGCAGTACTTC. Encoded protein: CASSQGGRGRGNYEQYF.

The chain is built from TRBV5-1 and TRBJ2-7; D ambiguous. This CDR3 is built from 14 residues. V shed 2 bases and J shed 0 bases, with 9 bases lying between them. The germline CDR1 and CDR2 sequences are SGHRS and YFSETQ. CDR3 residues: CASSFQAHSYEQYF. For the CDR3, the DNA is TGCGCCAGCAGCTTTCAGGCACACTCCTACGAGCAGTACTTC. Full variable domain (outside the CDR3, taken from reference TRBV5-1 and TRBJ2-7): KAGVTQTPRYLIKTRGQQVTLSCSPISGHRSVSWYQQTPGQGLQFLFEYFSETQRNKGNFPGRFSGRQFSNSRSEMNVSTLELGDSALYLCASSFQAHSYEQYFGPGTRLTVT.